These 14 T cell receptor beta chains were all obtained from the same sample, sequenced in a study of blood T cell repertoires in COVID-19. Sequenced by immunoSEQ multiplex PCR; TCRdb stores in-frame clones only, minus some. This table holds just over 300,000 clones, approximately 89% found once. The sample was PBMCs or T cells enriched from blood (not recorded which). These receptors all come from a woman aged 40 to 50 who had recovered from COVID-19.

V is TRBV7-6 and J is TRBJ2-7; 10 nucleotides agree with TRBD1. The CDR3 length is 17 residues. After removal of 4 bases from V and 6 bases from J, the junction contained 15 bases not matched to a gene. Germline CDR1 and CDR2: SGHVS and FNYEAQ. CDR3 DNA sequence: TGTGCCAGCAGCTCATTAGGTTCCGGGACAGGGGTGGGCGAGCAGTACTTC. It translates to CASSSLGSGTGVGEQYF. The full variable domain, rest sourced from reference TRBV7-6 and TRBJ2-7, is GAGVSQSPRYKVTKRGQDVALRCDPISGHVSLYWYRQALGQGPEFLTYFNYEAQQDKSGLPNDRFSAERPEGSISTLTIQRTEQRDSAMYRCASSSLGSGTGVGEQYFGPGTRLTVT.

Only one count was recorded for this clone. The V call is TRBV28, the J call TRBJ1-4; 7 bases are shared with TRBD1. This CDR3 has 15 amino acids. V shed 2 bases, J shed 14 bases, and the junction held 14 bases outside the gene matches. CDR1 MDHEN and CDR2 SYDVKM come from the germline V gene. CDR3 residues: CASSLTRDSLNWLFF. The CDR3 region has the DNA TGTGCCAGCAGTTTAACCCGGGACAGCTTGAACTGGCTGTTTTTT.

This clone was observed a few times. The V gene is TRBV29-1, the J gene TRBJ2-7; the D gene is possibly TRBD2 (5 bases). Per germline, CDR1 SQVTM and CDR2 ANQGSEA. V shed 7 bases and J shed 4 bases, with 11 bases lying between them. This CDR3 contains 11 residues. In DNA, the CDR3 is TGCAGCGCCTCAGGACTTTACGAGCAGTACTTC. Amino acid sequence: CSASGLYEQYF.

The J gene is TRBJ1-1, the V gene TRBV9, with TRBD1 matching 8 bases. Germline CDR1 and CDR2: SGDLS and YYNGEE. This CDR3 contains 15 residues. V gave up 3 bases and J gave up 4 bases; unmatched junction bases: 8. The DNA for the CDR3 is TGTGCCAGCAGCGCCCGAGGACAGGGACTCACTGAAGCTTTCTTT. It yields the protein CASSARGQGLTEAFF.

The CDR3 here is CASSLTRGGKGNQPQHF. CDR3 coding DNA: TGTGCCAGCAGCCTTACCAGGGGTGGCAAAGGCAATCAGCCCCAGCATTTT. The chain couples TRBV3-1 (or the pseudogene TRBV3-2) to TRBJ1-5, with D possibly TRBD1 on 6 matching bases. CDR1 and CDR2 from the germline V gene are LGHDT and YNNKEL (reference sequence). The V gene lost 4 bases and the J gene lost 2 bases, with 18 bases spanning the gap. The CDR3 contains 17 residues.

The chain joins TRBV23-1 to TRBJ1-5; possibly TRBD1 for D (6 bases). TRBV23-1 is reported as an ORF; its role is uncertain. Between the trimmed V and J ends, which lost 5 bases and 0 bases, there was a span of 20 bases. The CDR3 is made up of 18 amino acids. The CDR3 loop is CASSTRGGGDSSNQPQHF. DNA for the CDR3: TGCGCCAGCAGTACCCGTGGGGGGGGCGACTCTAGCAATCAGCCCCAGCATTTT.

CDR3 nucleotide sequence: TGTGCCAGCAGCTTAGTCAGCCTAGCCTTGAACACCGGGGAGCTGTTTTTT. As protein: CASSLVSLALNTGELFF. V gene TRBV9 combines with J gene TRBJ2-2; TRBD2 is a possible D gene (5 bases). In germline, CDR1 is SGDLS, CDR2 YYNGEE. The CDR3 has 17 amino acids. Trimming took 4 bases from V and 1 from J, leaving 17 bases between them.

This chain links TRBV20-1 with TRBJ1-2; D is undetermined. Germline CDR1 and CDR2: DFQATT and SNEGSKA (reference sequence). V lost 6 bases to trimming and J lost 4 bases, with 9 bases between them. The CDR3 covers 11 residues. The DNA of the CDR3 is TGCAGTGCCGGAGTTACCTATGGCTACACCTTC. Its protein is CSAGVTYGYTF.

This chain links TRBV3-1 (or the pseudogene TRBV3-2) with TRBJ2-7; 8 bases fit TRBD2. Germline trimming cut 3 bases from V and 2 bases from J; bases unmatched to any gene: 9. Germline CDR1 LGHDT, CDR2 YNNKEL (reference sequence). This CDR3 is 16 amino acids long. The CDR3 is CASSQAGTRVTYEQYF. CDR3 sequence (DNA): TGTGCCAGCAGCCAGGCCGGGACTAGGGTAACCTACGAGCAGTACTTC.

The V and J genes are TRBV10-2 and TRBJ2-1, with D possibly being TRBD2 (6 bases). This CDR3 has 13 amino acids. Germline CDR1 and CDR2: WSHSY and SAAADI. The V end was cut by 6 bases, the J end by 7 bases, with 13 bases between. The CDR3 protein is CASSRDSINEQFF. For the CDR3, the DNA is TGCGCCAGCAGCCGGGACTCCATAAATGAGCAGTTCTTC.

The chain combines TRBV7-2 with TRBJ1-6; TRBD1 matches 9 bases. J gave up 9 bases and V 5 bases, and 8 bases lay outside the gene matches. Per the germline V gene, CDR1 is SGHTA and CDR2 is FQGNSA. The length of the CDR3 is 15 residues. This chain's CDR3 is CASSTSQGATSPLHF. The CDR3 DNA reads TGTGCCAGCAGCACTTCACAGGGGGCGACTTCACCCCTCCACTTT. The full variable domain, its missing parts supplied by reference TRBV7-2 and TRBJ1-6, is GAGVSQSPSNKVTEKGKDVELRCDPISGHTALYWYRQSLGQGLEFLIYFQGNSAPDKSGLPSDRFSAERTGGSVSTLTIQRTQQEDSAVYLCASSTSQGATSPLHFGNGTRLTVT.

The chain couples TRBV3-1 (or the pseudogene TRBV3-2) to TRBJ2-3; tentative D call: TRBD2 (6 bases). This CDR3 spans 16 amino acids. V was trimmed by 1 base and J by 0 bases, leaving 11 bases between them. Germline values: CDR1 LGHDT, CDR2 YNNKEL (reference sequence). The CDR3 here is CASSQADRGSTDTQYF. The CDR3 DNA reads as TGTGCCAGCAGCCAAGCGGACCGGGGGAGCACAGATACGCAGTATTTT.

The chain joins TRBV24-1 to TRBJ1-5; D perhaps matches TRBD1 (6 bases). The CDR3 is made up of 14 amino acids. Germline loops: CDR1 KGHDR, CDR2 SFDVKD. Trimming shortened V by 7 bases and J by 2 bases, and 11 bases separated the two germline ends. The chain's CDR3 is CATSREGGNQPQHF. DNA for the CDR3: TGTGCCACCAGCCGGGAGGGGGGCAATCAGCCCCAGCATTTT.

The V gene is TRBV10-3, the J gene TRBJ2-1; the match to TRBD1 covers 10 bases. Germline V gives CDR1 ENHRY, CDR2 SYGVKD. The CDR3 contains 15 residues. Germline trimming cut 3 bases from V and 8 bases from J; bases unmatched to any gene: 7. CDR3 nucleotides: TGTGCCATCAGTGAAGACAGGGGGCGTATAGATGAGCAGTTCTTC. Protein: CAISEDRGRIDEQFF.